These 2 T cell receptor beta chains originate from one sample sequenced in a study of cytomegalovirus exposure and HLA in healthy donors (dated by TCRdb to 2017 to 2019). The protocol used for the library was the immunoSEQ multiplex PCR assay. For the multiplex PCR, a mixture combining 60 forward primers for TCR Vbeta segments and 13 reverse primers for TCR Jbeta segments was used. TCRdb stores this immuneACCESS table with in-frame sequences only. Part of the clones is absent; in the studies checked, under half of the shortfall reflects unresolved V genes, and no reason is known for the rest. The sample contains approximately 98,000 clones, 75% to 85% of them found a single time. The top ten hold 9.5% to 12% of the sample. The specimen sequenced was PBMCs. The source of these receptors is a man aged 18 to 30 in good health and CMV-seropositive.

This clone has only a few counts. The rearrangement joins TRBV30 to TRBJ1-5, with D tentatively TRBD1 (6 bases). Trimming pared 8 bases from V and 8 bases from J, leaving 16 bases between. Germline V gene data show CDR1 as GTSNPN and CDR2 as SVGIG (reference sequence). The CDR3 consists of 12 residues. The CDR3 sequence is CAGDTLQEPQHF. The CDR3, as DNA: TGTGCCGGGGACACTCTACAAGAGCCCCAGCATTTT.

CDR3 region: CASSSTNTGDSEAFF. For the CDR3, the DNA is TGTGCCAGCAGTTCAACCAATACAGGGGACTCTGAAGCTTTCTTT. The V call is TRBV6-5, the J call TRBJ1-1; 7 bases fit TRBD1. Germline V gene sequence: CDR1 MNHEY, CDR2 SVGAGI. The CDR3 loop spans 15 amino acids. J lost 6 bases, V lost 4 bases, and 11 bases had no gene match.